These T cell receptor beta chains were read from a single sample in a study of Ad26.COV2.S vaccination and SARS-CoV-2 variants. TCRdb's table, derived via immunoSEQ multiplex PCR, lists solely in-frame clones and lacks some. In the table there are around 500,000 clones, 80% to 90% of which are singletons. This specimen consisted of peripheral blood, obtained in a trial of Ad26.COV2.S vaccine versus placebo. These receptors all come from a person aged 18-65 years who received the Ad26.COV2.S COVID-19 vaccine or a placebo. Both conserved end residues are trimmed from each CDR3. Clone size is not always given. Where it is, it says once, few, many or a class for expanded clones.

J gene: TRBJ2-3; clone size: .; V gene: TRBV7-8; CDR3 protein: ASNKFDRQGTDTQY
J gene: TRBJ1-1; clone size: .; V gene: TRBV6-2/TRBV6-3; CDR3 protein: ASSSVPGSSTEAF
J gene: TRBJ1-2; clone size: .; V gene: TRBV28; CDR3 protein: ASSFPGEGYGYT
J gene: TRBJ2-3; clone size: .; V gene: TRBV7-6; CDR3 protein: ASSPQRTDSTDTQY
J gene: TRBJ2-7; clone size: .; V gene: TRBV7-8; CDR3 protein: ASSTDSGTGAMEQY
J gene: TRBJ2-2; clone size: .; V gene: TRBV11-3; CDR3 protein: ASSVGGRDTGELF
J gene: TRBJ1-2; clone size: .; V gene: TRBV20-1; CDR3 protein: SARQDYGYT
J gene: TRBJ1-5; clone size: .; V gene: TRBV3-1/TRBV3-2; CDR3 protein: ASSQFTGGNQPQH
J gene: TRBJ2-2; clone size: .; V gene: TRBV6-5; CDR3 protein: ASGSRDRSTGELF
J gene: TRBJ2-7; clone size: .; V gene: TRBV30; CDR3 protein: AWSVLETPKLYEQY
J gene: TRBJ2-3; clone size: .; V gene: TRBV5-4; CDR3 protein: AAQGYGGADTQY
J gene: TRBJ2-7; clone size: .; V gene: TRBV9; CDR3 protein: ASSVSSEGRQY
J gene: TRBJ1-3; clone size: .; V gene: TRBV4-2; CDR3 protein: ASSQRETSPDTIY
J gene: TRBJ1-1; clone size: .; V gene: TRBV3-1/TRBV3-2; CDR3 protein: ASSPSARGTEAF
J gene: TRBJ2-7; clone size: once; V gene: TRBV7-8; CDR3 protein: ASSPRTGNTAYEQY
J gene: TRBJ2-1; clone size: .; V gene: TRBV7-8; CDR3 protein: ASSLARDRAYNEQF
J gene: TRBJ1-4; clone size: .; V gene: TRBV18; CDR3 protein: ASSRDRVDEKLF
J gene: TRBJ1-4; clone size: .; V gene: TRBV2; CDR3 protein: ASSGFMTGRKDEKLF
J gene: TRBJ2-7; clone size: once; V gene: TRBV3-1/TRBV3-2; CDR3 protein: ASSQAAVSSYEQY
J gene: TRBJ1-5; clone size: .; V gene: TRBV19; CDR3 protein: ASSRGDRGQNQPQH